The sequence of this T cell receptor (beta chain) was determined in a study of shared clonotypes between healthy human individuals. Produced via immunoSEQ multiplex PCR; TCRdb's table is partial and in-frame only. The sample has more than 400,000 clones, roughly 95% seen once. The CDR3 has 14 amino acids. Germline CDR1 is SQVTM and CDR2 is ANQGSEA. Trimming cost V 4 bases and J 4 bases; bases outside gene matches: 4. The V and J genes are TRBV29-1 and TRBJ2-1; the match to TRBD2 covers 10 bases. Material for sequencing was naive CD4+ T cells sorted from blood. Subset meaning: CD45RA+ positively selected. This TCR was recovered from a woman aged 30 to 39 in good health. CDR3 residues: CSVVSAGGYNEQFF. The CDR3 region has the DNA TGCAGCGTTGTATCAGCGGGAGGGTACAATGAGCAGTTCTTC.